This passage covers 10 T cell receptor beta chains from one sample sequenced in a study of blood T cells in healthy people across ages (dated by TCRdb to 2013 to 2016). Library preparation used 5' RACE. Instrument on record: Illumina HiSeq 2500. A second PCR of roughly 6 to 12 cycles was performed with a sample-barcoded 5' primer and a J-beta primer mix. Using fastp at Q25 and MiXCR, TCRdb reprocessed the public reads and kept productive beta chains. Under each unique CDR3 protein, matching rows form one entry showing the most common genes and DNA. For this sample the table gives approximately 800,000 distinct CDR3 sequences, of which about 55% were detected only once. The ten most abundant clones make up about 42% of the sample. Sequencing used blood. The receptors shown here come from a man of 80 years or more in good health.

This chain joins TRBV12-3 or TRBV12-4 and TRBJ1-1, with D unresolved. Deletions cut 5 bases from V and 4 bases from J, with 14 bases between. CDR3 length: 14 residues. In nucleotides, the CDR3 is TGTGCCAGCAGTGTCGGCACCAGAGGCACTGAAGCTTTCTTT. Its translation is CASSVGTRGTEAFF.

The chain is built from TRBV6-1 and TRBJ1-2; D is possibly TRBD1 (5 bases). Germline values: CDR1 MNHNS, CDR2 SASEGT. The CDR3 sequence is 14 residues long. The V end was cut by 3 bases, the J end by 6 bases, with 14 bases between. The CDR3 DNA reads TGTGCCAGCAGTGATACCGGGACGTGGCATGGCTACACCTTC. Protein sequence: CASSDTGTWHGYTF.

V gene TRBV9 combines with J gene TRBJ2-3, with 8 bases fitting TRBD2. This CDR3 has 16 residues. With V trimmed by 0 bases and J by 4 bases, 7 bases remained unmatched. CDR1 is SGDLS, CDR2 YYNGEE, per germline. The CDR3 spells CASSVAPAGASDTQYF. CDR3 in DNA: TGTGCCAGCAGCGTAGCTCCAGCGGGAGCGTCAGATACGCAGTATTTT.

The chain is built from TRBV11-2 and TRBJ1-2; 7 bases map to TRBD1. Per the germline V gene, CDR1 is SGHAT and CDR2 is FQNNGV. The CDR3 sequence is 16 residues long. V lost 0 bases to trimming and J lost 8 bases; unmatched junction nucleotides: 12. The CDR3 is CASSLDPGGRGAGYTF. The CDR3 DNA reads TGTGCCAGCAGCTTAGATCCCGGGGGCAGGGGGGCAGGCTACACCTTC.

The chain recombines TRBV9 with TRBJ2-3, with D tentatively TRBD2 (7 bases). V was clipped by 0 bases and J by 0 bases, with 14 bases between them. Germline lookup yields CDR1 SGDLS and CDR2 YYNGEE. The CDR3 spans 17 residues. This chain's CDR3 is CASSVAGGALSTDTQYF. DNA for the CDR3: TGTGCCAGCAGCGTAGCGGGGGGCGCCCTTAGCACAGATACGCAGTATTTT.

This clonotype was seen only a few times. The rearrangement uses TRBV6-6 and TRBJ1-1; a weak D match, TRBD1 (6 bases). The CDR3 contains 17 residues. With 5 bases removed from V and 5 bases from J, the gap between germline ends came to 24 bases. Germline CDR1 and CDR2: MNHNY and SVGAGI (reference sequence). In DNA form, the CDR3 reads TGTGCCAGCAGTACCCCGAGACAGGAGGGCGTCTGGACTGAAGCTTTCTTT. It translates to CASSTPRQEGVWTEAFF.

The chain combines TRBV11-2 with TRBJ2-4; 10 nucleotides match TRBD2. Matching the DNA end better, TRBJ2-5 makes the J call doubtful. CDR1 SGHAT and CDR2 FQNNGV come from the germline V gene. The CDR3 is made up of 18 amino acids. The CDR3 DNA reads TGTGCCAGCAGCTTAGGGTGGACTAGCGGAAGAGGAGGAGAGACCCAGTACTTC. Translating gives CASSLGWTSGRGGETQYF.

This clonotype has only a few counts. V is TRBV20-1 and J is TRBJ2-3; 10 bases map to TRBD2. CDR1 is DFQATT and CDR2 is SNEGSKA in the germline V gene (reference sequence). V shed 2 bases, J shed 1 base, and the junction held 3 bases outside the gene matches. This CDR3 has 15 residues. The CDR3 reads CSARLGLAGTDTQYF. The CDR3 nucleotides read TGCAGTGCTAGACTCGGACTAGCGGGCACAGATACGCAGTATTTT.

This rearrangement joins TRBV29-1 to TRBJ2-1; 13 bases agree with TRBD2. Germline V CDR1 and CDR2: SQVTM, ANQGSEA. CDR3 length: 15 residues. V lost 7 bases and J lost 5; bases outside the gene matches: 8. The CDR3 DNA reads as TGCAGCGCCCGGACTAGCGGGAGCGTCCACAATGAGCAGTTCTTC. It encodes CSARTSGSVHNEQFF.

The chain recombines TRBV7-8 with TRBJ1-2; 10 nucleotides align to TRBD1. With V trimmed by 3 bases and J by 6 bases, 7 bases remained unmatched. CDR1 SGHVS and CDR2 FQNEAQ come from the germline V gene. The CDR3 consists of 15 residues. CDR3 DNA: TGTGCCAGCAGCTTGAGGGACAGGGGTAGTAATGGCTACACCTTC. Encoded protein: CASSLRDRGSNGYTF.